The rows below give T cell receptor beta chains drawn from one sample of a study of blood T cell repertoires in COVID-19. Assay: immunoSEQ multiplex PCR; the TCRdb copy retains only in-frame clones and omits some. The sample includes about 220,000 clones, around 85% seen only once; the top ten take around 2.9%. The sequenced sample was peripheral blood. These receptors came from a woman in her twenties or thirties who had recovered from COVID-19. Both conserved end residues are part of each CDR3. Fields, in order: clone size, V gene, J gene, D gene, CDR3 protein, CDR3 DNA. A D gene is named only where the DNA matches it firmly. For some rows the clone size is stated as once, few or many, or as a class when expanded; others skip it.

.	TRBV25-1	TRBJ1-2	.	CASSKSGRPNYGYTF	TGTGCCAGCAGTAAGTCGGGAAGGCCGAACTATGGCTACACCTTC
.	TRBV6-2/TRBV6-3	TRBJ2-3	TRBD2	CASSDMGRGVTDTQYF	TGTGCCAGCAGTGACATGGGGCGGGGGGTCACAGATACGCAGTATTTT
few	TRBV2	TRBJ2-7	TRBD2	CASQSGEIYEQYF	TGTGCCAGCCAGAGCGGGGAAATCTACGAGCAGTACTTC
.	TRBV6-5	TRBJ2-1	.	CASNRDSYNEQFF	TGTGCCAGTAACAGGGATTCCTACAATGAGCAGTTCTTC
.	TRBV5-5	TRBJ2-3	.	CASRTGDTQYF	TGTGCCAGCAGAACCGGGGATACGCAGTATTTT
.	TRBV20-1	TRBJ2-2	.	CSASFTRAGELFF	TGCAGTGCTAGTTTTACGAGAGCCGGGGAGCTGTTTTTT
.	TRBV5-1	TRBJ2-1	TRBD1	CASSLGDRDLTEQFF	TGCGCCAGCAGCCTGGGGGACAGGGACTTAACTGAGCAGTTCTTC
.	TRBV7-6	TRBJ2-7	TRBD1	CASSTGQGSSYEQYF	TGTGCCAGCAGCACAGGACAGGGGAGCTCCTACGAGCAGTACTTC
.	TRBV24-1	TRBJ2-7	.	CATSIRPSYEQYF	TGTGCCACCAGTATCAGGCCCTCCTACGAGCAGTACTTC
.	TRBV6-4	TRBJ2-1	TRBD2	CASSEGTSGWNEQFF	TGTGCCAGCAGTGAAGGGACTAGCGGGTGGAATGAGCAGTTCTTC
.	TRBV5-1	TRBJ2-5	TRBD2	CASSLWGGTVETQYF	TGCGCCAGCAGCTTGTGGGGGGGAACGGTAGAGACCCAGTACTTC
once	TRBV29-1	TRBJ1-3	.	CSVRGGNTIYF	TGCAGCGTCCGAGGTGGAAACACCATATATTTT
.	TRBV6-1	TRBJ1-4	.	CASSETDSPNEKLFF	TGTGCCAGCAGTGAAACGGACAGCCCTAATGAAAAACTGTTTTTT
.	TRBV6-2/TRBV6-3	TRBJ1-1	.	CASSYELEAFF	TGTGCCAGCAGTTACGAACTCGAAGCTTTCTTT
.	TRBV7-8	TRBJ1-5	.	CASSLEGLSNQPQHF	TGTGCCAGCAGCCTAGAGGGGTTGAGCAATCAGCCCCAGCATTTT
.	TRBV5-1	TRBJ2-3	TRBD1	CASSPLGQQGWDTQYF	TGCGCCAGCAGCCCCCTGGGGCAACAGGGGTGGGATACGCAGTATTTT
.	TRBV29-1	TRBJ2-3	TRBD1	CSTRGDRGSTDTQYF	TGCAGCACCCGGGGGGACAGGGGTAGCACAGATACGCAGTATTTT
few	TRBV7-3	TRBJ2-6	.	CASSLVAGRGANVLTF	TGTGCCAGCAGCTTAGTTGCGGGGAGAGGGGCCAACGTCCTGACTTTC
.	TRBV14	TRBJ2-5	.	CASSQEFLPGNQETQYF	TGTGCCAGCAGCCAAGAATTTCTTCCGGGTAACCAAGAGACCCAGTACTTC
.	TRBV4-2	TRBJ2-7	.	CASSSRVEYEQYF	TGTGCCAGCAGTTCCAGGGTCGAGTACGAGCAGTACTTC
.	TRBV27	TRBJ1-6	.	CASSLDRQNNSPLHF	TGTGCCAGCAGTTTGGACAGACAAAATAATTCACCCCTCCACTTT
.	TRBV7-9	TRBJ2-1	TRBD2	CASSLGALAGARNEQFF	TGTGCCAGCAGCTTAGGGGCACTAGCGGGGGCTCGCAATGAGCAGTTCTTC
.	TRBV5-6	TRBJ1-2	TRBD1	CASSSTWTGEGEVYGYTF	TGTGCCAGCAGCTCCACGTGGACAGGGGAGGGCGAGGTCTATGGCTACACCTTC
once	TRBV5-4	TRBJ2-7	.	CASSAHGGGQSYEQYF	TGTGCCAGCAGCGCCCACGGGGGGGGACAGTCCTACGAGCAGTACTTC
.	TRBV19	TRBJ2-5	TRBD2	CASKLAGEETQYF	TGTGCCAGTAAACTAGCGGGCGAAGAGACCCAGTACTTC
.	TRBV3-1/TRBV3-2	TRBJ1-1	.	CASSQEGGINEAFF	TGTGCCAGCAGCCAAGAAGGGGGTATAAATGAAGCTTTCTTT
.	TRBV2	TRBJ2-6	TRBD1	CASSEALLGTGGASGANVLTF	TGTGCCAGCAGTGAAGCGCTTCTGGGGACAGGGGGCGCGTCGGGGGCCAACGTCCTGACTTTC
.	TRBV4-1	TRBJ1-1	.	CASSQEQGWNTEAFF	TGCGCCAGCAGCCAAGAACAGGGTTGGAACACTGAAGCTTTCTTT
.	TRBV19	TRBJ1-1	TRBD1	CASSLVGQARNTEAFF	TGTGCCAGTAGTCTAGTAGGACAGGCCCGAAACACTGAAGCTTTCTTT
.	TRBV2	TRBJ1-2	.	CASSEELDYGYTF	TGTGCCAGCAGTGAGGAGCTAGACTATGGCTACACCTTC
.	TRBV6-5	TRBJ1-5	.	CASSYSSGGQPQHF	TGTGCCAGCAGTTACTCGTCGGGGGGCCAGCCCCAGCATTTT
once	TRBV6-2/TRBV6-3	TRBJ2-1	TRBD2	CASSPDGRGVPRNEQFF	TGTGCCAGCAGTCCCGACGGGCGGGGGGTCCCTCGCAATGAGCAGTTCTTC
few	TRBV9	TRBJ2-7	.	CASSVFPWGVQQYF	TGTGCCAGCAGCGTATTTCCTTGGGGAGTGCAGCAGTACTTC
.	TRBV12-3/TRBV12-4	TRBJ2-3	.	CASSSTSNTQYF	TGTGCCAGCAGCTCTACCTCGAATACGCAGTATTTT
once	TRBV6-5	TRBJ2-7	.	CASNYLNYEQYF	TGTGCCAGCAACTATCTTAACTACGAGCAGTACTTC
.	TRBV3-1/TRBV3-2	TRBJ1-3	TRBD1	CASSQEGGFGNTIYF	TGTGCCAGCAGCCAAGAAGGGGGCTTTGGAAACACCATATATTTT
.	TRBV9	TRBJ2-3	TRBD2	CASSPLTSGATDTQYF	TGTGCCAGCAGCCCACTGACTAGCGGGGCAACAGATACGCAGTATTTT
.	TRBV19	TRBJ1-4	.	CASSIRSTNEKLFF	TGTGCCAGTAGTATCCGGTCAACTAATGAAAAACTGTTTTTT
few	TRBV7-6	TRBJ2-3	TRBD2	CASSLPGLAGVDTQYF	TGTGCCAGCAGCTTGCCGGGACTAGCGGGGGTAGATACGCAGTATTTT
once	TRBV5-1	TRBJ1-4	TRBD1	CASSLGGTGRYEKLFF	TGCGCCAGCAGCTTGGGGGGGACAGGGAGGTACGAAAAACTGTTTTTT